This TCR beta chain comes out of a study of T cell responses to AZD1222 COVID-19 vaccine. Findings and caveats of the study: The donor group comprised mostly white British people and more females; the analysis possibly underestimated clonal diversity.

Trimming took 6 bases from V and 8 from J, leaving 7 bases between them. CDR3 length equals 11 residues. Germline CDR1 reads LGHNT; CDR2 reads FRNRAP. Generated by immunoSEQ multiplex PCR, the TCRdb table keeps only in-frame clones and is missing some. This sample has around 190,000 clones, with roughly 92% found just once. On this clone: Its antigen is as yet unknown.

The sequences come from peripheral blood, collected on day 0 of AZD1222 vaccination. This clonotype was sampled from an adult in good health. The chain carries TRBV12-5 and TRBJ1-4; D is uncertain. The CDR3 nucleotides read TGTGCTAGTGGCCTGGGGGAAAAACTGTTTTTT. As protein: CASGLGEKLFF.